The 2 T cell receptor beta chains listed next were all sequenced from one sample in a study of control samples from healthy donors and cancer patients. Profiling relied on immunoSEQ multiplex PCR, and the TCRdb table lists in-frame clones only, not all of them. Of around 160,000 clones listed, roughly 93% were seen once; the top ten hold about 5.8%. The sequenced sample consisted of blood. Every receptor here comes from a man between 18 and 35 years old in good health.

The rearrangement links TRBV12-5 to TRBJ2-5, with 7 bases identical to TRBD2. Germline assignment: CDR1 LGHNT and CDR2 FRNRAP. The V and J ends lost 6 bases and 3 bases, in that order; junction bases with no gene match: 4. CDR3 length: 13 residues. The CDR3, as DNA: TGTGCTAGTGGGCTAGCGGAAGAAGAGACCCAGTACTTC. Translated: CASGLAEEETQYF.

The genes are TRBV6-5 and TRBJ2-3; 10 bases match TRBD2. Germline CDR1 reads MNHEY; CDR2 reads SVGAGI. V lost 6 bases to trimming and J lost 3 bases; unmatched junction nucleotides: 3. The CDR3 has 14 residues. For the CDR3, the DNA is TGTGCCAGCAGGAGCGGGGGGGGAACAGATACGCAGTATTTT. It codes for CASRSGGGTDTQYF.